Sequencing of this T cell receptor (beta chain) was carried out in a study of T cell responses to AZD1222 COVID-19 vaccine. With 10 bases removed from V and 6 bases from J, the gap between germline ends came to 12 bases. The CDR3 runs 11 residues. The V gene's germline CDR1 is SEHNR and CDR2 FQNEAQ (reference sequence). The method was immunoSEQ multiplex PCR; TCRdb's version includes in-frame clones alone and lacks a portion of them. The data show 60,000 to 95,000 clones, around nine tenths seen once. Sequenced material: peripheral blood, taken 28 days after the second AZD1222 dose. The rearrangement links TRBV7-9 to TRBJ1-1; no reliable D call. The source is an adult who received the AZD1222 COVID-19 vaccine. Written as DNA, the CDR3 is TGTGCCACCTTTTTTGGTCCTGAAGCTTTCTTT. It encodes CATFFGPEAFF.